This passage covers 5 T cell receptor beta chains from one sample sequenced in a study of blood T cell repertoires in COVID-19. The protocol was immunoSEQ multiplex PCR, while the TCRdb copy is restricted to in-frame clones and leaves out a portion. Of about 170,000 clones listed, around 89% are singletons. What was sequenced was peripheral blood. These receptors came from a man aged 50 to 60 who had recovered from COVID-19.

This chain connects TRBV28 to TRBJ1-3; no reliable D call. The germline gives CDR1 MDHEN, CDR2 SYDVKM. There are 14 residues in the CDR3. Trimming took off 3 bases at V and 1 base at J, with 7 bases between the two ends. This CDR3 is CASSFAGSGNTIYF. The CDR3 DNA sequence: TGTGCCAGCAGTTTTGCGGGATCTGGAAACACCATATATTTT.

This clone appeared a single time. The rearrangement uses TRBV7-9 and TRBJ2-7, with D perhaps TRBD1 (5 bases). This CDR3 comprises 14 residues. V was clipped by 5 bases and J by 0 bases, with 11 bases between them. In germline, CDR1 is SEHNR, CDR2 FQNEAQ (reference sequence). The CDR3 nucleotides read TGTGCCAGCAGCCCAGAGACAGTCTCCTACGAGCAGTACTTC. This encodes CASSPETVSYEQYF.

J is TRBJ1-1 and V is TRBV6-2 or TRBV6-3, with 8 bases identical to TRBD1. V lost 0 bases, J lost 5 bases, and 8 bases stayed unmatched. Germline V CDR1 and CDR2: MNHEY, SVGEGT. CDR3 size: 16 residues. The CDR3 loop reads CASSYSDRGGKTEAFF. The DNA for the CDR3 is TGTGCCAGCAGTTACTCAGACAGGGGAGGTAAGACTGAAGCTTTCTTT.

The V gene is TRBV7-3, the J gene TRBJ2-1, with 7 bases that match TRBD1. V lost 1 base to trimming and J lost 6 bases; unmatched junction nucleotides: 6. The CDR3 covers 15 residues. Germline V gene lookup returns CDR1 SGHTA and CDR2 FQGTGA. The CDR3, as DNA: TGTGCCAGCAGCTTAAATAAGGGGGCGGGCAATGAGCAGTTCTTC. Amino acid sequence: CASSLNKGAGNEQFF. The variable domain in full, completed from reference TRBV7-3 and TRBJ2-1, reads GAGVSQTPSNKVTEKGKYVELRCDPISGHTALYWYRQSLGQGPEFLIYFQGTGAADDSGLPNDRFFAVRPEGSVSTLKIQRTERGDSAVYLCASSLNKGAGNEQFFGPGTRLTVL.

The genes are TRBV5-4 and TRBJ2-1, with TRBD2 matching 10 bases. This CDR3 has 15 amino acids. Trimming took 0 bases from V and 5 from J; bases not matched to a gene: 2. Germline lookup yields CDR1 SGHNT and CDR2 YYREEE (reference sequence). CDR3 nucleotide sequence: TGTGCCAGCAGCTTGGATAGCGGGGGGAACAATGAGCAGTTCTTC. It codes for CASSLDSGGNNEQFF.